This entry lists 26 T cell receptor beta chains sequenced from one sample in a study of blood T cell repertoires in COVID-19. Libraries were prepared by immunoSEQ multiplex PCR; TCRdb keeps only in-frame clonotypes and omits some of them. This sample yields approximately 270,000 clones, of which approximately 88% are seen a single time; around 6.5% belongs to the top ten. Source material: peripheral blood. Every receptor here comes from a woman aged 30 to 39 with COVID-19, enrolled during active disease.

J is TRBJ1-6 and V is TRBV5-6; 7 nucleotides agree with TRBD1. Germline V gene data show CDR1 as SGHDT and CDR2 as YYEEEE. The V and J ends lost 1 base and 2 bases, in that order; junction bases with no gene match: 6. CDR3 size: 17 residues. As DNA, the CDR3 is TGTGCCAGCAGCTTGTATTCCGGGACAGCCTATAATTCACCCCTCCACTTT. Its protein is CASSLYSGTAYNSPLHF.

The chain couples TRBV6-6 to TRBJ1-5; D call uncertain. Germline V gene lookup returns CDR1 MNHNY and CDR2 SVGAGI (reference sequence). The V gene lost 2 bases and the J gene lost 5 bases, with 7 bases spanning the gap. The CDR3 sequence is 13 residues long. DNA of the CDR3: TGTGCCAGCAGTTACCGACGGGATCAGCCCCAGCATTTT. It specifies CASSYRRDQPQHF.

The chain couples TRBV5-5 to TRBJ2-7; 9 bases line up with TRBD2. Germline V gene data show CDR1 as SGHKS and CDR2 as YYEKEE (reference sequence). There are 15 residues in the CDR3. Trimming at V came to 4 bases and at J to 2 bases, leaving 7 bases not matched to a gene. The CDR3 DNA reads TGTGCCAGCAGCCCCGGACTAGCGAAGACCTACGAGCAGTACTTC. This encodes CASSPGLAKTYEQYF.

The CDR3 loop reads CASSQRTGLYEQYF. CDR3 DNA sequence: TGTGCCAGCTCACAACGGACAGGGTTGTACGAGCAGTACTTC. The chain couples TRBV18 to TRBJ2-7; TRBD1 matches 8 bases. The CDR3 sequence is 14 residues long. Trimming cost V 4 bases and J 4 bases; bases outside gene matches: 6. CDR1 is KGHSH, CDR2 LQKENI, per germline.

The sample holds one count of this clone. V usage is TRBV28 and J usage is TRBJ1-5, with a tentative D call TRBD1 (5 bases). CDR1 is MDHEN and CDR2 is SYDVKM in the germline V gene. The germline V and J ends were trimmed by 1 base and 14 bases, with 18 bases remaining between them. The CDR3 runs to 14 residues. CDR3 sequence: CASSLSIPQGDEHF. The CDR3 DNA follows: TGTGCCAGCAGTTTATCTATCCCCCAGGGCGACGAGCATTTT. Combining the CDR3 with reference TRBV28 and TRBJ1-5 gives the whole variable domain DVKVTQSSRYLVKRTGEKVFLECVQDMDHENMFWYRQDPGLGLRLIYFSYDVKMKEKGDIPEGYSVSREKKERFSLILESASTNQTSMYLCASSLSIPQGDEHFGDGTRLSIL.

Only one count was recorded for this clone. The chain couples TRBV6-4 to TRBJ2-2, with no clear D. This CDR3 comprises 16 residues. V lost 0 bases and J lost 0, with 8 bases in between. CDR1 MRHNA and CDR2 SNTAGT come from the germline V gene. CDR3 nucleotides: TGTGCCAGCAGTGACTCTGTAGCCGCGAACACCGGGGAGCTGTTTTTT. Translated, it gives CASSDSVAANTGELFF.

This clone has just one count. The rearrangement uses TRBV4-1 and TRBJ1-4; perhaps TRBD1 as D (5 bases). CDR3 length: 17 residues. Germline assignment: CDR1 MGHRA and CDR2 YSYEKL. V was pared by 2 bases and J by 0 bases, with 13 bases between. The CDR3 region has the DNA TGCGCCAGCAGCCAATTAGGGACTTCTGCAACTAATGAAAAACTGTTTTTT. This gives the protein CASSQLGTSATNEKLFF.

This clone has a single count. The CDR3 sequence is CASPGRDSAHEPNTGELFF. The CDR3 region has the DNA TGTGCCAGCCCCGGCCGGGACAGCGCCCACGAACCAAACACCGGGGAGCTGTTTTTT. The V call is TRBV21-1, the J call TRBJ2-2; the table's TRBD1 call for D was not verified on the DNA. TRBV21-1 is marked as a pseudogene. The CDR3 totals 19 residues.

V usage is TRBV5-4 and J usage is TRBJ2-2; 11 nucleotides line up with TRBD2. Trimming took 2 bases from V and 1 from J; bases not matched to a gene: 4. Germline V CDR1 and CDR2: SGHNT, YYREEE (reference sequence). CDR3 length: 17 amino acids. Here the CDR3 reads CASSFTSGGVNTGELFF. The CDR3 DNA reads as TGTGCCAGCAGCTTTACTAGCGGGGGCGTGAACACCGGGGAGCTGTTTTTT.

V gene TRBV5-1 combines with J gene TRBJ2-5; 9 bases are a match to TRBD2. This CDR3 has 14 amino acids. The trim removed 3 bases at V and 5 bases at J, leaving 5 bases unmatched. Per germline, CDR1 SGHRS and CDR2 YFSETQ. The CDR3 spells CASSWSGRLETQYF. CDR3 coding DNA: TGCGCCAGCAGCTGGAGCGGGAGGCTTGAGACCCAGTACTTC.

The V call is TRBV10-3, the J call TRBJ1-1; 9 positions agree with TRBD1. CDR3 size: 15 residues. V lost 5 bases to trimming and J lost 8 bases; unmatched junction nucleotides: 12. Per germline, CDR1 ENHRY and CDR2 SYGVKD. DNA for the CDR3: TGTGCCATCAGTTTCCGGGACAGGGCGGGCCAGGAAGCTTTCTTT. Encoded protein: CAISFRDRAGQEAFF.

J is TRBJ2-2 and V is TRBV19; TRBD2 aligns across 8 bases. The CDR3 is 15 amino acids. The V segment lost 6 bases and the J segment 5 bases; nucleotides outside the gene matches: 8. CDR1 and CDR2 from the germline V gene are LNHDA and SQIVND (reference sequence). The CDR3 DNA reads TGTGCCAGTAGCCCGGGACTAGGGGTAACCGGGGAGCTGTTTTTT. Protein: CASSPGLGVTGELFF.

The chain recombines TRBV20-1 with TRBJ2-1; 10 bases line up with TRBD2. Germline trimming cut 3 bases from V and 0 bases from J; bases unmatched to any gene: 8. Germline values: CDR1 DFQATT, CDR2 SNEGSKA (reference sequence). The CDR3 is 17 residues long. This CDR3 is CSASSRTSGSSYNEQFF. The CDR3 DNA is TGCAGTGCTAGTAGCCGGACTAGCGGTTCCTCCTACAATGAGCAGTTCTTC.

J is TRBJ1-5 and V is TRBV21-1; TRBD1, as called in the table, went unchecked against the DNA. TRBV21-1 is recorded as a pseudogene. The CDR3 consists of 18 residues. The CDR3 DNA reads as TGTGCCAGCAGCAAACGCCGGACAGGGGATTCGGGCAATCAGCCCCAGCATTTT. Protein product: CASSKRRTGDSGNQPQHF.

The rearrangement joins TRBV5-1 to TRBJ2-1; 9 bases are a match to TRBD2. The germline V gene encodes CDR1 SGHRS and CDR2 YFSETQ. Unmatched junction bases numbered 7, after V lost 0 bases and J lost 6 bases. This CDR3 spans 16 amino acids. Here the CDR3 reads CASSLVGSGGFNEQFF. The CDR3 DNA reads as TGCGCCAGCAGCTTGGTTGGTAGCGGGGGTTTCAATGAGCAGTTCTTC. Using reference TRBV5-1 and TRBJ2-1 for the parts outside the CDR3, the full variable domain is KAGVTQTPRYLIKTRGQQVTLSCSPISGHRSVSWYQQTPGQGLQFLFEYFSETQRNKGNFPGRFSGRQFSNSRSEMNVSTLELGDSALYLCASSLVGSGGFNEQFFGPGTRLTVL.

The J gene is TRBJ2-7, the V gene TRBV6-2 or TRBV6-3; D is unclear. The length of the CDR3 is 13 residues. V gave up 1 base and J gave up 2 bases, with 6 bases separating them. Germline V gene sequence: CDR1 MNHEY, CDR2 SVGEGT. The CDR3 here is CASSYFRTYEQYF. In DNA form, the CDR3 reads TGTGCCAGCAGTTACTTCAGAACCTACGAGCAGTACTTC.

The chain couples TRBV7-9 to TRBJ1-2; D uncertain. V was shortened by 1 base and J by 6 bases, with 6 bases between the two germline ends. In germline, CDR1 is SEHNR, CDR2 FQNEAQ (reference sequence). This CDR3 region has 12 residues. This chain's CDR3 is CASSLGGNGYTF. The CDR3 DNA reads TGTGCCAGCAGCTTAGGTGGCAATGGCTACACCTTC.

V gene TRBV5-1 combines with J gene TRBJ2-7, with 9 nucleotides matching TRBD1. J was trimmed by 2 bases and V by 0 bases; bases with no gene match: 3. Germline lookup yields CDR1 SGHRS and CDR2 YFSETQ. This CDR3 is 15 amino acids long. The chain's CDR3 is CASSLAGQGTYEQYF. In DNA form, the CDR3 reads TGCGCCAGCAGCTTGGCCGGACAGGGGACCTACGAGCAGTACTTC. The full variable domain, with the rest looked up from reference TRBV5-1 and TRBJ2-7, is KAGVTQTPRYLIKTRGQQVTLSCSPISGHRSVSWYQQTPGQGLQFLFEYFSETQRNKGNFPGRFSGRQFSNSRSEMNVSTLELGDSALYLCASSLAGQGTYEQYFGPGTRLTVT.

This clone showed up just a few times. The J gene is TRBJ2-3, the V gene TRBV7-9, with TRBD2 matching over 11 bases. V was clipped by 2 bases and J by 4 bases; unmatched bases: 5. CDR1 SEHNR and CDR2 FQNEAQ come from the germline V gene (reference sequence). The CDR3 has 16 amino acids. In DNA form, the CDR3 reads TGTGCCAGCAGCTTAATGGGTAGCGGGGGGGCAGATACGCAGTATTTT. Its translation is CASSLMGSGGADTQYF.

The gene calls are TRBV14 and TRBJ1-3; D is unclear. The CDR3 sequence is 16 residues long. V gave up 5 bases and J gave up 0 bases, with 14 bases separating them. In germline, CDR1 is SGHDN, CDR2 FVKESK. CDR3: CASSFLRGSSGNTIYF. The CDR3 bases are TGTGCCAGCAGCTTTCTGAGAGGTTCCTCTGGAAACACCATATATTTT.

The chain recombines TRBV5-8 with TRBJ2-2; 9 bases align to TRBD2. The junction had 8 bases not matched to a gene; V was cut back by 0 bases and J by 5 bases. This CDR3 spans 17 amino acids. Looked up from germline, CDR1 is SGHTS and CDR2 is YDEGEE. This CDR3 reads CASSLEAGGPGTGELFF. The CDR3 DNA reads TGTGCCAGCAGCTTGGAGGCGGGAGGGCCGGGGACCGGGGAGCTGTTTTTT.

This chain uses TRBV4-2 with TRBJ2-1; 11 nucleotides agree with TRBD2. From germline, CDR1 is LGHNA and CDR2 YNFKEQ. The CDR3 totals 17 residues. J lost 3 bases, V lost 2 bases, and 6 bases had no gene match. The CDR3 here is CASSQNSGGGNYNEQFF. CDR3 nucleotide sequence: TGTGCCAGCAGCCAAAATAGCGGGGGGGGAAACTACAATGAGCAGTTCTTC.

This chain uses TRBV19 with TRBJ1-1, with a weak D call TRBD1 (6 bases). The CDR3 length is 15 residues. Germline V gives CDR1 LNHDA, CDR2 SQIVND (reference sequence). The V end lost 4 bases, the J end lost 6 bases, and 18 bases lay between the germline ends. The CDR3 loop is CASSKLLQGPPEAFF. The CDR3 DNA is TGTGCCAGTAGTAAGTTACTCCAGGGGCCCCCTGAAGCTTTCTTT. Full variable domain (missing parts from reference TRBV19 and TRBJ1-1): DGGITQSPKYLFRKEGQNVTLSCEQNLNHDAMYWYRQDPGQGLRLIYYSQIVNDFQKGDIAEGYSVSREKKESFPLTVTSAQKNPTAFYLCASSKLLQGPPEAFFGQGTRLTVV.

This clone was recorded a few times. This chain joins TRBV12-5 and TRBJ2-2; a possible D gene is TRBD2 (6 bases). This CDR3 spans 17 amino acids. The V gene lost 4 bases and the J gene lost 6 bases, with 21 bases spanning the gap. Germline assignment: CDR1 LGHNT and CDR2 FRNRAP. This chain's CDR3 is CASGWTTGSLGAGELFF. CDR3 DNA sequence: TGTGCTAGTGGTTGGACTACAGGCTCGCTTGGGGCCGGGGAGCTGTTTTTT.

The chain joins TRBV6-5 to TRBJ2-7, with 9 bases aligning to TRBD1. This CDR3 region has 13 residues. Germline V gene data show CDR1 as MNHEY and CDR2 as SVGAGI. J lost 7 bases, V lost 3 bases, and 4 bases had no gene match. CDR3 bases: TGTGCCAGCAGTTATCGGGACAGGGAAGAGCAGTACTTC. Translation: CASSYRDREEQYF.

CDR3 residues: CASSTDRPGPQHF. DNA for the CDR3: TGTGCCAGCAGTACTGACAGGCCCGGTCCCCAGCATTTT. The rearrangement joins TRBV6-5 to TRBJ1-5; D may be TRBD1 (6 bases). Looked up from germline, CDR1 is MNHEY and CDR2 is SVGAGI. Trimming shortened V by 5 bases and J by 10 bases, and 15 bases separated the two germline ends. The CDR3 loop spans 13 amino acids.